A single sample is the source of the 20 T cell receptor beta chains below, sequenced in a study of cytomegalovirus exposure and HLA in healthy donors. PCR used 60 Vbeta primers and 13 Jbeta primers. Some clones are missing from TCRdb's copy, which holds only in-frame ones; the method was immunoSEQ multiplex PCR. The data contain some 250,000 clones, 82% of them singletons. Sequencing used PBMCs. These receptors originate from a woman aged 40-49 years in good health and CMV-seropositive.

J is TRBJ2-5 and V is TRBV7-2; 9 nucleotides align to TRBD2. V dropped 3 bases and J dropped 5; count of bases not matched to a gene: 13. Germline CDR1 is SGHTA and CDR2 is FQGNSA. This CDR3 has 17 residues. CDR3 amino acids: CASSFGNSGGGWETQYF. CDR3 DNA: TGTGCCAGCAGCTTTGGGAATAGCGGGGGAGGGTGGGAGACCCAGTACTTC.

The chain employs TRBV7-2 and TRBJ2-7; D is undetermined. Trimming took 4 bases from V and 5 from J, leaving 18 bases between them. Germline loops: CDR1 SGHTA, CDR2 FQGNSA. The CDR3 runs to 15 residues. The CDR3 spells CASSSWAESPNEQYF. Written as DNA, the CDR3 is TGTGCCAGCAGCTCTTGGGCCGAAAGCCCCAACGAGCAGTACTTC.

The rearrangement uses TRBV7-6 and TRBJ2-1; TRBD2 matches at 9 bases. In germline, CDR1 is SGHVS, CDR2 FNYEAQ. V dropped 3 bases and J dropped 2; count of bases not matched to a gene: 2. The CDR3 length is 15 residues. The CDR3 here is CASSFGTSTYNEQFF. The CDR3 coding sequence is TGTGCCAGCAGCTTTGGGACTAGCACCTACAATGAGCAGTTCTTC.

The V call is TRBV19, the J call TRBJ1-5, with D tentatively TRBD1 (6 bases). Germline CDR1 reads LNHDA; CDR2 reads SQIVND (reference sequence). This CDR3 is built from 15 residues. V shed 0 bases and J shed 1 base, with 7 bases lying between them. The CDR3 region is CASSIDGTSNQPQHF. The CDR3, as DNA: TGTGCCAGTAGTATAGATGGGACAAGCAATCAGCCCCAGCATTTT. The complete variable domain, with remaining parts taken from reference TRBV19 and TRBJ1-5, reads DGGITQSPKYLFRKEGQNVTLSCEQNLNHDAMYWYRQDPGQGLRLIYYSQIVNDFQKGDIAEGYSVSREKKESFPLTVTSAQKNPTAFYLCASSIDGTSNQPQHFGDGTRLSIL.

The CDR3 loop is CASSLGQGASYGYTF. The CDR3, as DNA: TGTGCCAGCAGCTTGGGACAGGGAGCGAGCTATGGCTACACCTTC. This chain connects TRBV7-3 to TRBJ1-2; 9 bases are shared with TRBD1. Germline V gene lookup returns CDR1 SGHTA and CDR2 FQGTGA. V was pared by 3 bases and J by 4 bases, with 6 bases of the junction left unmatched. The CDR3 totals 15 residues.

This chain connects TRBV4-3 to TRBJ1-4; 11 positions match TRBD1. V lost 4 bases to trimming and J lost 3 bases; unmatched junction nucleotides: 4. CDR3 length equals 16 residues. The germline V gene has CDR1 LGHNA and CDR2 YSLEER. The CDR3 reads CASSLGQGEANEKLFF. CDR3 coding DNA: TGCGCCAGCAGCCTGGGACAGGGGGAGGCTAATGAAAAACTGTTTTTT.

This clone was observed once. CDR3 sequence (DNA): TGTGCCTGGAGTGCCTTACAGGGGGCTGGCTATGGCTACACCTTC. The encoded protein is CAWSALQGAGYGYTF. This chain joins TRBV30 and TRBJ1-2; the match to TRBD1 covers 9 bases. The CDR3 consists of 15 residues. V gave up 1 base and J gave up 4 bases; unmatched junction bases: 7. The germline CDR1 and CDR2 sequences are GTSNPN and SVGIG (reference sequence). Filled out from reference TRBV30 and TRBJ1-2, the complete variable domain reads SQTIHQWPATLVQPVGSPLSLECTVEGTSNPNLYWYRQAAGRGLQLLFYSVGIGQISSEVPQNLSASRPQDRQFILSSKKLLLSDSGFYLCAWSALQGAGYGYTFGSGTRLTVV.

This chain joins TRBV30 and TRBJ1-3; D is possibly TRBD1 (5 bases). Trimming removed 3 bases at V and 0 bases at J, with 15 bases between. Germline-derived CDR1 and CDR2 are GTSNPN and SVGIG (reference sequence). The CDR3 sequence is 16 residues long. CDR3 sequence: CAWSAGGPASGNTIYF. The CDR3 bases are TGTGCCTGGAGCGCCGGGGGTCCCGCCTCTGGAAACACCATATATTTT.

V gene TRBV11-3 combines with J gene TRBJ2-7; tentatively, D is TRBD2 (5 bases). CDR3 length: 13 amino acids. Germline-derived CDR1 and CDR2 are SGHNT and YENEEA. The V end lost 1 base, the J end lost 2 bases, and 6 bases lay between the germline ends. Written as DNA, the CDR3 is TGTGCCAGCAGCTTAGCCGGGGCCTACGAGCAGTACTTC. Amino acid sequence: CASSLAGAYEQYF. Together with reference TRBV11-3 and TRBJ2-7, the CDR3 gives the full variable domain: EAGVVQSPRYKIIEKKQPVAFWCNPISGHNTLYWYLQNLGQGPELLIRYENEEAVDDSQLPKDRFSAERLKGVDSTLKIQPAELGDSAVYLCASSLAGAYEQYFGPGTRLTVT.

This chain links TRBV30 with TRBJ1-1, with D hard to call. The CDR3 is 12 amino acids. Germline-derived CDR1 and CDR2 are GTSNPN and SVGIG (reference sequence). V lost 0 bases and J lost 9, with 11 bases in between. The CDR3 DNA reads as TGTGCCTGGAGTGTACTAGTGGGGAAAGCTTTCTTT. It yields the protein CAWSVLVGKAFF.

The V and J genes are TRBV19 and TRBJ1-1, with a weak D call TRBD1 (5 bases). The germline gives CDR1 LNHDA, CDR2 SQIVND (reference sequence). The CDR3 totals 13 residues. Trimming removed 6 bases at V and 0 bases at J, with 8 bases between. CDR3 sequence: CASSRGMNTEAFF. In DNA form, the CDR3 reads TGTGCCAGTAGCCGGGGGATGAACACTGAAGCTTTCTTT. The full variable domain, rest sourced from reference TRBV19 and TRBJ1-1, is DGGITQSPKYLFRKEGQNVTLSCEQNLNHDAMYWYRQDPGQGLRLIYYSQIVNDFQKGDIAEGYSVSREKKESFPLTVTSAQKNPTAFYLCASSRGMNTEAFFGQGTRLTVV.

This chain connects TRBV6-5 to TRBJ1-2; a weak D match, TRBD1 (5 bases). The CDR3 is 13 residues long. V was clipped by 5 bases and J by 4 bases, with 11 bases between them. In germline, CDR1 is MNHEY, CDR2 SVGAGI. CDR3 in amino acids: CASSGGVFYGYTF. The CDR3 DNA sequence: TGTGCCAGCAGTGGAGGGGTTTTCTATGGCTACACCTTC.

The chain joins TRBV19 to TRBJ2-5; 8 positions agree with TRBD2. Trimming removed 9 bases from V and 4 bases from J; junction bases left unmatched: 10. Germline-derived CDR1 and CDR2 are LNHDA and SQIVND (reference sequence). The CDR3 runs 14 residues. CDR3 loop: CASSPSGRGETQYF. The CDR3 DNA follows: TGTGCCAGCAGCCCAAGCGGGAGAGGAGAGACCCAGTACTTC.

The CDR3 reads CASSQDRTSGPQETQYF. CDR3 nucleotides: TGTGCCAGCAGCCAAGATCGCACTAGCGGGCCTCAAGAGACCCAGTACTTC. The chain employs TRBV4-2 and TRBJ2-5; TRBD2 matches 9 bases. This CDR3 is 17 amino acids long. V shed 0 bases and J 2 bases; nucleotides not matched to a gene: 7. Germline V lookup: CDR1 LGHNA, CDR2 YNFKEQ.

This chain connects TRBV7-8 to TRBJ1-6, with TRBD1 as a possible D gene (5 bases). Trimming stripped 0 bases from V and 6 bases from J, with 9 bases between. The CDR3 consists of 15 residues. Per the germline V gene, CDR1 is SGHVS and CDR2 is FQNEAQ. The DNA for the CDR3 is TGTGCCAGCAGCTTAGCGCCCCAGGGTAATTCACCCCTCCACTTT. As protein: CASSLAPQGNSPLHF.

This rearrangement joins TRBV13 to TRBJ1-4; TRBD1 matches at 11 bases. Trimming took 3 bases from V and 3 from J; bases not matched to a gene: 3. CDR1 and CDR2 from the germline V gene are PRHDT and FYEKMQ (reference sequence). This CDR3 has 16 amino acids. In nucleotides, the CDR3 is TGTGCCAGCAGCTTTCGGACAGGGGGCCCTAATGAAAAACTGTTTTTT. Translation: CASSFRTGGPNEKLFF.

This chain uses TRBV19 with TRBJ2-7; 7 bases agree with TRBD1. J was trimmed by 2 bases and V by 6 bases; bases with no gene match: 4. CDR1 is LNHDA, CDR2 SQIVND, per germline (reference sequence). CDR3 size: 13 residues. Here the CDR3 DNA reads TGTGCCAGTAGCAGGGGACAGACCTACGAGCAGTACTTC. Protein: CASSRGQTYEQYF.

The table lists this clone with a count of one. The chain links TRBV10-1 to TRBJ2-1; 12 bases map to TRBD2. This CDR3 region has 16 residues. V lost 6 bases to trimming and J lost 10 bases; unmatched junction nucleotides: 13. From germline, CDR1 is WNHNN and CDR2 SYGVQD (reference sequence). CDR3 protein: CASSPWTTSGRREQFF. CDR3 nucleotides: TGCGCCAGCAGCCCCTGGACTACTAGCGGGAGGAGGGAGCAGTTCTTC.

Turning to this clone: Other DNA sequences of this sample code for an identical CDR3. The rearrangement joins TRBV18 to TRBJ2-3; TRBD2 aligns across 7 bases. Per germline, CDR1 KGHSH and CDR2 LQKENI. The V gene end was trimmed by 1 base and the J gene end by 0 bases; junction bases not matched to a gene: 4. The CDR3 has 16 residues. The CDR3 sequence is CASSPRLAASTDTQYF. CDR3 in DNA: TGTGCCAGCTCACCACGGCTAGCGGCTAGCACAGATACGCAGTATTTT.

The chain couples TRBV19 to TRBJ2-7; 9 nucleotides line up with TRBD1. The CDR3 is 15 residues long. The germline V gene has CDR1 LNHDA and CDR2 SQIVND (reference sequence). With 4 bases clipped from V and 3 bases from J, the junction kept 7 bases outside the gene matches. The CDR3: CASSKEGQGIYEQYF. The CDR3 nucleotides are TGTGCCAGTAGTAAAGAGGGACAGGGTATCTACGAGCAGTACTTC.